These 3 T cell receptor beta chains came from one sample sequenced in a study of cytomegalovirus exposure and HLA in healthy donors. The PCR employed 60 Vbeta primers together with 13 Jbeta primers. Only in-frame clones appear in the TCRdb table, and some are missing; sequencing was by immunoSEQ multiplex PCR. The sample yields 250,000 or so clones, more than 75% seen once. Sequencing was performed on PBMCs. The receptors were sampled from a human donor in good health.

V is TRBV13 and J is TRBJ2-2, with 7 bases lining up with TRBD2. In germline, CDR1 is PRHDT, CDR2 FYEKMQ (reference sequence). Germline trimming cut 8 bases from V and 7 bases from J; bases unmatched to any gene: 4. CDR3 length equals 12 residues. CDR3 nucleotides: TGTGCCAGCGGCCCGGGGGGCGGGGAGCTGTTTTTT. It specifies CASGPGGGELFF. The complete variable domain, with remaining parts taken from reference TRBV13 and TRBJ2-2, reads AAGVIQSPRHLIKEKRETATLKCYPIPRHDTVYWYQQGPGQDPQFLISFYEKMQSDKGSIPDRFSAQQFSDYHSELNMSSLELGDSALYFCASGPGGGELFFGEGSRLTVL.

Note on this clone: This sample includes further DNA sequences coding for the same CDR3. The CDR3: CAISFRQQETQYF. CDR3 sequence (DNA): TGTGCCATCAGTTTCAGGCAACAAGAGACCCAGTACTTC. The genes are TRBV10-3 and TRBJ2-5; D uncertain. Germline CDR1 and CDR2: ENHRY and SYGVKD. CDR3 length: 13 residues. Deletions cut 5 bases from V and 2 bases from J, with 9 bases between.

In its sample, this clone was seen a few times. This chain uses TRBV5-1 with TRBJ1-2; 8 bases line up with TRBD1. Germline CDR1 SGHRS, CDR2 YFSETQ. This CDR3 has 15 residues. With V trimmed by 0 bases and J by 4 bases, 5 bases remained unmatched. The CDR3 region has the DNA TGCGCCAGCAGCTTGGTAGGGACAGGCCCCTATGGCTACACCTTC. This translates into CASSLVGTGPYGYTF.